The rows below give T cell receptor beta chains drawn from one sample of a study of human T cells and chemical hapten exposure. Each CDR3 protein is one row after TCRdb ran MiXCR on the RACE reads. Among some 380,000 distinct CDR3 sequences, roughly 5% were seen once, and the ten largest hold under 3%. This specimen consisted of whole blood, obtained in connection with sensitization to the hapten diphenylcyclopropenone (DPC). The receptors stem from a woman between 45 and 65 years old with alopecia areata. Some clones in this sample may be carry-over from other donors' samples. CDR3s include the opening cysteine and the closing phenylalanine or tryptophan.

V | CDR3
TRBV5-1 | CASSPRGGDRVHEQYF
TRBV18 | CASSPRASGTQYF
TRBV12-3/TRBV12-4 | CASTPPGATEAFF
TRBV6-1 | CASSERARGQNIQYF
TRBV20-1 | CSAFTGYHYEQYF
TRBV2 | CASRSGRAPGSTDTQYF
TRBV7-8 | CASSPRREGSYNEQFF
TRBV10-1 | CASSESDGEETQYF
TRBV24-1 | CATGDGLYNEQFF
TRBV20-1 | CSASGQAAYEAFF
TRBV29-1 | CSVERRAETQYF
TRBV5-4 | CASSFRDAGVDTQYF
TRBV21-1 | CASSKFSRTGGSSYEQYF
TRBV29-1 | CGVDSSSGSYEQYF
TRBV20-1 | CSARDQPNTGELFF
TRBV6-5 | CASTRLAGGPDNEQFF
TRBV7-6 | CASSSSPVTDTQYF
TRBV9 | CASSNDRGPLNTEAFF
TRBV27 | CASRTGLAGSYEQYF
TRBV10-3 | CAISESRLDRVPYEQYF
TRBV13 | CASSVRDSNQPQHF
TRBV4-3 | CASTPGQGSTDTQYF
TRBV20-1 | CSARSGTGLYEQYF
TRBV5-1 | CASGLWMNTEAFF
TRBV20-1 | CSAGQGSEQFF
TRBV28 | CASSVGTGPYNEQFF
TRBV27 | CASSSPRDSFEDTQYF
TRBV7-6 | CASSLASGGEQYF
TRBV9 | CASSVEHGGEKLFF
TRBV29-1 | CSVSDRGDWGYTF
TRBV4-2 | CASSQGEREGADTQYF
TRBV25-1 | CASIEEANTEAFF
TRBV3-1 | CASSQGRSSNQPQHF
TRBV5-1 | CASSLASWAGSPLHF
TRBV30 | CAWSTVSGLYNEQFF
TRBV6-2/TRBV6-3 | CASSLDAGTSRNIQYF
TRBV5-1 | CASSQPGQVDETQYF
TRBV23-1 | CASSPGKRADTQYF
TRBV7-2 | CASSPQTSGMGGEQFF
TRBV6-5 | CASGGRQGLNSPLHF